The 17 T cell receptor beta chains below were found in one sample sequenced in a study of technical replicates of blood from several donors. TCRdb's copy holds only in-frame clones and misses some; the assay was immunoSEQ multiplex PCR. The table lists 60,000 to 90,000 clones, around 97% of them singletons. Specimen: T cells isolated from PBMCs. All receptors derive from a human donor in good health.

This chain uses TRBV14 with TRBJ1-2; D gene uncertain. The CDR3 consists of 12 residues. V was trimmed by 4 bases and J by 7 bases, leaving 10 bases between them. The germline gives CDR1 SGHDN, CDR2 FVKESK. The CDR3 here is CASSPSQSGYTF. As DNA, the CDR3 is TGTGCCAGCAGCCCAAGCCAATCTGGCTACACCTTC.

The chain uses TRBV9 and TRBJ2-5; a weak D match, TRBD2 (6 bases). Deletions cut 4 bases from V and 4 bases from J, with 11 bases between. From germline, CDR1 is SGDLS and CDR2 YYNGEE. The CDR3 is 13 amino acids. This CDR3 reads CASSPTSLETQYF. CDR3 DNA sequence: TGTGCCAGCAGCCCGACTAGTTTAGAGACCCAGTACTTC.

This rearrangement joins TRBV19 to TRBJ1-5; a possible D gene is TRBD1 (5 bases). The CDR3 consists of 17 residues. Germline V gene sequence: CDR1 LNHDA, CDR2 SQIVND (reference sequence). Trimming stripped 1 base from V and 3 bases from J, with 16 bases between. The CDR3 is CASSIGIPQVVNQPQHF. The CDR3 nucleotides are TGTGCCAGTAGTATAGGGATACCACAGGTGGTCAATCAGCCCCAGCATTTT. The full variable domain, completed using reference TRBV19 and TRBJ1-5, is DGGITQSPKYLFRKEGQNVTLSCEQNLNHDAMYWYRQDPGQGLRLIYYSQIVNDFQKGDIAEGYSVSREKKESFPLTVTSAQKNPTAFYLCASSIGIPQVVNQPQHFGDGTRLSIL.

The V call is TRBV11-2, the J call TRBJ1-1; 8 bases agree with TRBD1. Germline CDR1 is SGHAT and CDR2 is FQNNGV. This CDR3 comprises 14 residues. J was trimmed by 11 bases and V by 5 bases; bases with no gene match: 13. CDR3 in DNA: TGTGCCAGCAGCGGATGGACAGGGAATGGCGGCGCTTTCTTT. Its translation: CASSGWTGNGGAFF.

The chain combines TRBV15 with TRBJ2-7, with 8 bases matching TRBD1. This CDR3 region has 13 residues. Trimming at V came to 5 bases and at J to 4 bases, leaving 4 bases not matched to a gene. Germline V CDR1 and CDR2: LNHNV, YYDKDF (reference sequence). CDR3 sequence (DNA): TGTGCCACCAGCCCGACAGGGGATTACGAGCAGTACTTC. Its protein is CATSPTGDYEQYF. The full variable domain, in which reference TRBV15 and TRBJ2-7 provide the parts outside the CDR3, is DAMVIQNPRYQVTQFGKPVTLSCSQTLNHNVMYWYQQKSSQAPKLLFHYYDKDFNNEADTPDNFQSRRPNTSFCFLDIRSPGLGDTAMYLCATSPTGDYEQYFGPGTRLTVT.

The J gene is TRBJ2-3, the V gene TRBV10-2; 10 bases are shared with TRBD1. The junction had 6 bases not matched to a gene; V was cut back by 8 bases and J by 4 bases. Germline-derived CDR1 and CDR2 are WSHSY and SAAADI. The CDR3 consists of 14 residues. The CDR3 is CASRDRGIADTQYF. The CDR3 DNA sequence: TGCGCCAGCCGGGACAGGGGTATTGCAGATACGCAGTATTTT.

The rearrangement joins TRBV29-1 to TRBJ1-3; D not certain. The CDR3 covers 12 residues. V lost 5 bases and J 4 bases, leaving 9 bases between the germline ends. Per germline, CDR1 SQVTM and CDR2 ANQGSEA. The CDR3 here is CSVTSHGNTIYF. The CDR3 DNA follows: TGCAGCGTTACAAGTCACGGAAACACCATATATTTT.

A word on this clone: At one end, the junction sequence differs from germline, possibly due to a read error. The chain links TRBV7-6 to TRBJ2-1, with 11 bases matching TRBD2. There are 14 residues in the CDR3. Germline V gene sequence: CDR1 SGHVS, CDR2 FNYEAQ. For the CDR3, the DNA is TGTGCCAGCAGCATAGCGGGGGGGTACAATGAGCAGTTCTTC. Translating it yields CASSIAGGYNEQFF.

The gene calls are TRBV5-4 and TRBJ2-7, with D perhaps TRBD1 (6 bases). This CDR3 is built from 14 residues. Trimming stripped 5 bases from V and 1 base from J, with 13 bases between. Germline assignment: CDR1 SGHNT and CDR2 YYREEE (reference sequence). The CDR3: CASSSKQGSYEQYF. DNA for the CDR3: TGTGCCAGCAGTTCAAAACAGGGATCCTACGAGCAGTACTTC.

The chain has TRBV28 and TRBJ2-1; 7 bases align to TRBD2. This CDR3 comprises 15 residues. V was pared by 5 bases and J by 9 bases, with 13 bases of the junction left unmatched. Germline loops: CDR1 MDHEN, CDR2 SYDVKM. Written as DNA, the CDR3 is TGTGCCAGCAGTCCCCAGTGGGAGGGAGCTGGTGAGCAGTTCTTC. The encoded protein is CASSPQWEGAGEQFF.

The rearrangement links TRBV5-6 to TRBJ1-2; the D is unclear. V lost 0 bases to trimming and J lost 8 bases, with 8 bases between them. The CDR3 extends over 12 amino acids. The V gene's germline CDR1 is SGHDT and CDR2 YYEEEE. The CDR3 protein is CASSLAGTGYTF. CDR3 coding DNA: TGTGCCAGCAGCTTGGCAGGTACCGGCTACACCTTC.

The CDR3 nucleotides read TGTGCCAGTAGTATAGAGCTATCCATGGAGCAGTACTTC. This gives the protein CASSIELSMEQYF. V gene TRBV19 combines with J gene TRBJ2-7; D remains unclear. Germline V gene sequence: CDR1 LNHDA, CDR2 SQIVND (reference sequence). The CDR3 has 13 residues. The germline V and J ends were trimmed by 0 bases and 7 bases, with 10 bases remaining between them.

The V call is TRBV7-8, the J call TRBJ2-1; D is uncertain. The CDR3 totals 13 residues. Trimming cost V 2 bases and J 3 bases, with 5 bases left between them. In germline, CDR1 is SGHVS, CDR2 FQNEAQ. CDR3 protein: CASSLFFYNEQFF. The CDR3 nucleotides read TGTGCCAGCAGCTTATTCTTCTACAATGAGCAGTTCTTC.

The chain uses TRBV10-2 and TRBJ1-6, with D possibly being TRBD1 (5 bases). The V gene's germline CDR1 is WSHSY and CDR2 SAAADI. The V end lost 6 bases, the J end lost 8 bases, and 20 bases lay between the germline ends. CDR3 length equals 16 residues. The CDR3 loop reads CASRSRDRLRHSPLHF. The CDR3, as DNA: TGCGCCAGCAGGAGCCGCGACAGACTCCGTCATTCACCCCTCCACTTT.

The rearrangement uses TRBV6-6 and TRBJ1-2; possibly TRBD1 for D (5 bases). The CDR3 length is 13 residues. V lost 6 bases, J lost 1 base, and 9 bases lay in between. Germline V gives CDR1 MNHNY, CDR2 SVGAGI (reference sequence). The CDR3 is CASSGGLNYGYTF. The DNA for the CDR3 is TGTGCCAGCAGCGGGGGACTTAACTATGGCTACACCTTC.

The chain carries TRBV28 and TRBJ2-1, with TRBD2 matching 10 bases. The ends lost 4 bases at V and 7 bases at J; junction bases unmatched: 10. This CDR3 contains 16 residues. Germline V lookup: CDR1 MDHEN, CDR2 SYDVKM. The CDR3 spells CASSYSRLAGDNEQFF. The CDR3 nucleotides read TGTGCCAGCAGTTATTCGCGGCTAGCGGGAGATAATGAGCAGTTCTTC.

The chain uses TRBV6-1 and TRBJ1-2, with a tentative D call TRBD1 (6 bases). Germline loops: CDR1 MNHNS, CDR2 SASEGT. The V gene lost 1 base and the J gene lost 6 bases, with 18 bases spanning the gap. This CDR3 is 16 amino acids long. CDR3 region: CASSEDLERTVDGYTF. The CDR3 nucleotides are TGTGCCAGCAGTGAAGATCTCGAGCGGACAGTAGATGGCTACACCTTC.